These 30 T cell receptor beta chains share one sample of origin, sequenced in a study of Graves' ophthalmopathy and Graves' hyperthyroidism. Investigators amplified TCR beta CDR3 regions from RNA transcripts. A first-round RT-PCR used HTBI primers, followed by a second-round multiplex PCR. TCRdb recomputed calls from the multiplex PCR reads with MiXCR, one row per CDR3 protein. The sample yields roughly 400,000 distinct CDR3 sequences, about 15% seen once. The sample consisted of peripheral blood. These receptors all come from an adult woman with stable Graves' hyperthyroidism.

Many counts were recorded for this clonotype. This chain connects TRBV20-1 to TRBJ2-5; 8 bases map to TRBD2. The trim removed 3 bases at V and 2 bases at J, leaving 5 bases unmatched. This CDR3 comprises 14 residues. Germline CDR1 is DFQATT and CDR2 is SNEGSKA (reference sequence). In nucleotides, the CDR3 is TGCAGTGCTAGGACTAGCGTGTCTCAAGAGACCCAGTACTTC. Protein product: CSARTSVSQETQYF.

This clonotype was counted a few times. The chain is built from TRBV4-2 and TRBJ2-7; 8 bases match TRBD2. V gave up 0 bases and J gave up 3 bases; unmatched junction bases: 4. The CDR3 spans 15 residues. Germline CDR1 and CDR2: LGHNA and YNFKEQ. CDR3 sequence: CASSQDGGRRYEQYF. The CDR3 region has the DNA TGTGCCAGCAGCCAAGACGGCGGGAGGCGCTACGAGCAGTACTTC.

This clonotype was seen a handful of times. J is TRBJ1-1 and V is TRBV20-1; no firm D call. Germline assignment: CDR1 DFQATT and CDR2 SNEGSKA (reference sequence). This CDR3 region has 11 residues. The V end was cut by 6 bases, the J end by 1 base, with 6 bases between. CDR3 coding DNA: TGCAGTGCCCTATCGAACACTGAAGCTTTCTTT. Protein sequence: CSALSNTEAFF.

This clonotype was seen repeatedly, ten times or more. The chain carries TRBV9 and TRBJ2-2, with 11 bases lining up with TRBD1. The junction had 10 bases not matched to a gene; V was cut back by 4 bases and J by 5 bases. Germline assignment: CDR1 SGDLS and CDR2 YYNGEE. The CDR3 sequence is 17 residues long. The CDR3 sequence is CASSPRGQGDGTGELFF. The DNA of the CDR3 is TGTGCCAGCAGCCCCCGGGGACAGGGGGACGGAACCGGGGAGCTGTTTTTT.

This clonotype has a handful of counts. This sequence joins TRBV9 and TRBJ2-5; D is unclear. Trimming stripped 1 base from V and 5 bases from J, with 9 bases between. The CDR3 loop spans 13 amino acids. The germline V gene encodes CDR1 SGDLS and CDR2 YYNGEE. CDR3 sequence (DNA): TGTGCCAGCAGCGTATATCACGGGGAGACCCAGTACTTC. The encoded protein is CASSVYHGETQYF.

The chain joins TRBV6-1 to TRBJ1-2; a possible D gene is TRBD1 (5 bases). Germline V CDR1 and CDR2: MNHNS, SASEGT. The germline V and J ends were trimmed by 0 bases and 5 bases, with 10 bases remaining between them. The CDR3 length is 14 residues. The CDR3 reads CASSEARGSYGYTF. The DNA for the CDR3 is TGTGCCAGCAGTGAAGCGCGGGGGTCGTATGGCTACACCTTC.

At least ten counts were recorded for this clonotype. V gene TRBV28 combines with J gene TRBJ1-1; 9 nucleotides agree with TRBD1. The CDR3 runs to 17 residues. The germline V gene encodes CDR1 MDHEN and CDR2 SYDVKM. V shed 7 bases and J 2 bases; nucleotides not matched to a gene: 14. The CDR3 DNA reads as TGTGCCAGCAAGATGACACAGGGGGCCTACCATAACACTGAAGCTTTCTTT. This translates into CASKMTQGAYHNTEAFF.

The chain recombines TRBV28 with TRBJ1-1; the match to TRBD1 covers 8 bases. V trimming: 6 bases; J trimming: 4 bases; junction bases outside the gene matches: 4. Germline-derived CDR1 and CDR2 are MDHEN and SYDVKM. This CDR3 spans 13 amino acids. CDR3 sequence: CASSIQGGTEAFF. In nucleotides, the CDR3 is TGTGCCAGCAGCATACAGGGGGGCACTGAAGCTTTCTTT.

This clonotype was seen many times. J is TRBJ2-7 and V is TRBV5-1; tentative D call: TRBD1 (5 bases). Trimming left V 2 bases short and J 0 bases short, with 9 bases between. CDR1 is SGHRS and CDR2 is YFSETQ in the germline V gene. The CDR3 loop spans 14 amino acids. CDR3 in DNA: TGCGCCAGCAGCTTAGGACACGGCTCCTACGAGCAGTACTTC. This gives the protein CASSLGHGSYEQYF.

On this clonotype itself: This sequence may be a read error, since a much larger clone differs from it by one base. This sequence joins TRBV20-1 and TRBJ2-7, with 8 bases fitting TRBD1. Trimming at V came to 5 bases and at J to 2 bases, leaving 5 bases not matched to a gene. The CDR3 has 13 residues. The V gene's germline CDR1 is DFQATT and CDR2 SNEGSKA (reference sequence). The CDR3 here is CSALQGETYEQYV. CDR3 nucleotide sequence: TGCAGTGCTTTACAGGGGGAAACCTACGAGCAGTACGTC.

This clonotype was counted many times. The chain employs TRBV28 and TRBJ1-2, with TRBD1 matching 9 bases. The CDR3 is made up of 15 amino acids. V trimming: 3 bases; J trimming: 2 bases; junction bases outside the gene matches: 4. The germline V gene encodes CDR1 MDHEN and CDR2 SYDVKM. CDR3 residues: CASSFPQGANYGYTF. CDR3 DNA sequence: TGTGCCAGCAGTTTCCCACAGGGGGCGAACTATGGCTACACCTTC.

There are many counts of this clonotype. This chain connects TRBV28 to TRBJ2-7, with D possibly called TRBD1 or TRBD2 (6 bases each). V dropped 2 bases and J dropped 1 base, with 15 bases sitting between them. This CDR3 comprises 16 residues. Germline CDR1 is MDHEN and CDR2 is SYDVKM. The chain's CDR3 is CASSLRGRVWSYEQYF. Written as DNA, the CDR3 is TGTGCCAGCAGTTTACGGGGGCGGGTATGGTCCTACGAGCAGTACTTC.

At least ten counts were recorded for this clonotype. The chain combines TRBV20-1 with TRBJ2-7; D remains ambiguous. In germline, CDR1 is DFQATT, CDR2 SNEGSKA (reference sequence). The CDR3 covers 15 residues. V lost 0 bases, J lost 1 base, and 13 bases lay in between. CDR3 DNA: TGCAGTGCTAGAGATCCCAGACCAGGATCCTACGAGCAGTACTTC. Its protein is CSARDPRPGSYEQYF.

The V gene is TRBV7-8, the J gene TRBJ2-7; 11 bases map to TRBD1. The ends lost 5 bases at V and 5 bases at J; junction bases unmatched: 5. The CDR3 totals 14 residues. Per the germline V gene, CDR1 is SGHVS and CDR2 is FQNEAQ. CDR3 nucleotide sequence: TGTGCCAGCAGCGGAGGGACAGGGGGAAACGAGCAGTACTTC. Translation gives CASSGGTGGNEQYF.

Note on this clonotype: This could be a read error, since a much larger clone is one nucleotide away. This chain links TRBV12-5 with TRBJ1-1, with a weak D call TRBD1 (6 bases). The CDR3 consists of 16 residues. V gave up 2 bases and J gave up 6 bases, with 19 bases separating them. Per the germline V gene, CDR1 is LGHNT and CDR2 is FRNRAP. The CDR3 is CASGLLPGTIRSEAFF. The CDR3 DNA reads TGTGCTAGTGGTTTGCTCCCCGGGACAATTCGTTCTGAAGCTTTCTTT.

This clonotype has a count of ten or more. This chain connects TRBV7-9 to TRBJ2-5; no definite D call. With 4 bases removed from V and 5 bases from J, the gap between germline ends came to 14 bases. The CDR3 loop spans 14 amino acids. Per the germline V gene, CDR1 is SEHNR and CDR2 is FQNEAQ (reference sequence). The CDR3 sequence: CASSYDTPGETQYF. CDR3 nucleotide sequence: TGTGCCAGCAGCTACGACACTCCCGGGGAGACCCAGTACTTC.

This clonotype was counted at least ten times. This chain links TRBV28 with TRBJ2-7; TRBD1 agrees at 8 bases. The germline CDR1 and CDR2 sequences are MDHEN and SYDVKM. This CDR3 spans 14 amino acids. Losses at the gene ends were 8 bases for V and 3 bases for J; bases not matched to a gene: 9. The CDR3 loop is CASGSGTGLYEQYF. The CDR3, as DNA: TGTGCCAGCGGATCCGGGACAGGACTCTACGAGCAGTACTTC.

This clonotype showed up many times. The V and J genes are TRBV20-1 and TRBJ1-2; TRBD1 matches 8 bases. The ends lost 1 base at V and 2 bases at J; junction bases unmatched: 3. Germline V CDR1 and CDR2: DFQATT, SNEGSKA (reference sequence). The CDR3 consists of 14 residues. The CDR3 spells CSARGTGRNYGYTF. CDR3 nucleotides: TGCAGTGCTAGAGGGACAGGGCGCAACTATGGCTACACCTTC.

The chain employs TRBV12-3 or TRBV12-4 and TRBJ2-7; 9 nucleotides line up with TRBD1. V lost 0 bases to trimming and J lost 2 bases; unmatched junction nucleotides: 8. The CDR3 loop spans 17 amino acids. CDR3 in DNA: TGTGCCAGCAGTTTAGCGCAGGGACAGGGTTGGACCTACGAGCAGTACTTC. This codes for CASSLAQGQGWTYEQYF.

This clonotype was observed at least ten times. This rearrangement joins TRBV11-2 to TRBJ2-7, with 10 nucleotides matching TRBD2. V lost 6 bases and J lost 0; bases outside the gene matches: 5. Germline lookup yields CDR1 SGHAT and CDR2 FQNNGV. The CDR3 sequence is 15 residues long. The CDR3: CASSRGLAASYEQYF. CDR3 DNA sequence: TGTGCCAGCAGTCGAGGACTAGCGGCCTCCTACGAGCAGTACTTC. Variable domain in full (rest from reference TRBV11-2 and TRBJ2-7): EAGVAQSPRYKIIEKRQSVAFWCNPISGHATLYWYQQILGQGPKLLIQFQNNGVVDDSQLPKDRFSAERLKGVDSTLKIQPAKLEDSAVYLCASSRGLAASYEQYFGPGTRLTVT.

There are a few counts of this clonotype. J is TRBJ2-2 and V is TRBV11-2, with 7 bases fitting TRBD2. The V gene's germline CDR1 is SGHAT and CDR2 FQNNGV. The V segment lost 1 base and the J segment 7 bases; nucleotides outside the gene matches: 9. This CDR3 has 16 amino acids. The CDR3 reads CASSLGVTSLVGELFF. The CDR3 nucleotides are TGTGCCAGCAGCTTAGGTGTGACTAGCCTAGTCGGGGAGCTGTTTTTT.

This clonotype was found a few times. The CDR3 is CASCGPMNTEAFF. The CDR3, as DNA: TGTGCCAGTTGCGGTCCCATGAACACTGAAGCTTTCTTT. The chain links TRBV19 to TRBJ1-1; D gene ambiguous. Trimming removed 8 bases at V and 0 bases at J, with 10 bases between. Germline V gives CDR1 LNHDA, CDR2 SQIVND (reference sequence). This CDR3 is 13 amino acids long.

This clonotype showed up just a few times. This CDR3 reads CVCSAADRATTRGYTF. In DNA form, the CDR3 reads TGTGTCTGCAGTGCCGCGGACAGGGCTACGACTCGTGGCTACACCTTC. The chain joins TRBV28 to TRBJ1-2, with 8 bases fitting TRBD1. The CDR3 has 16 amino acids. CDR1 MDHEN and CDR2 SYDVKM come from the germline V gene.

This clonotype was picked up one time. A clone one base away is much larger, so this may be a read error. The CDR3 region is CSSSYSLQTLAFF. In DNA, the CDR3 is TGTTCCAGCAGTTACTCGTTACAGACTTTAGCTTTCTTT. The V gene is TRBV6-5, the J gene TRBJ1-1; unclear D gene. Germline V CDR1 and CDR2: MNHEY, SVGAGI. This CDR3 comprises 13 residues.

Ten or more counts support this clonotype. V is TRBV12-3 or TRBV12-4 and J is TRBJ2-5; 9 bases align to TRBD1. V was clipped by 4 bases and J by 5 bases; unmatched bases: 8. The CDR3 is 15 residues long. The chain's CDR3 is CASSSRTGAGETQYF. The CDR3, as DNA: TGTGCCAGCAGTTCACGGACAGGGGCTGGGGAGACCCAGTACTTC.

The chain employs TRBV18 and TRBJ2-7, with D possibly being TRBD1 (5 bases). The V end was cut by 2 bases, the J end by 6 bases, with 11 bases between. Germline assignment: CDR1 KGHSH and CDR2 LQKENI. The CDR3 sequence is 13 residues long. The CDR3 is CASSPGASGEQYF. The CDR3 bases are TGTGCCAGCTCACCAGGGGCCTCCGGCGAGCAGTACTTC.

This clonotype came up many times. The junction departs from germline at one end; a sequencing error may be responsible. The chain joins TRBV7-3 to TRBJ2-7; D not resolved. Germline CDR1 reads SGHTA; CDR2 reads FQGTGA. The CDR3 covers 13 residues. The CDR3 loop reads CASGLSPASEQYF. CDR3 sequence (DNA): TGTGCCAGCGGCTTGTCCCCCGCCAGTGAGCAGTACTTC.

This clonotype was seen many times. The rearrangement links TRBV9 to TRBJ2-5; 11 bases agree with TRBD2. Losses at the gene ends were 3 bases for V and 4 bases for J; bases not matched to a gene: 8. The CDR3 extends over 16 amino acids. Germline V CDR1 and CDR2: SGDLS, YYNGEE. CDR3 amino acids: CASSGLAGGPSETQYF. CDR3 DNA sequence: TGTGCCAGCAGCGGATTAGCGGGAGGGCCCTCAGAGACCCAGTACTTC.

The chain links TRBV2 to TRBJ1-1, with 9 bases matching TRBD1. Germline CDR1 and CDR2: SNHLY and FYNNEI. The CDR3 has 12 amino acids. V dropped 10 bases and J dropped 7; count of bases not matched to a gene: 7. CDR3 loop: CATPQGADEAFF. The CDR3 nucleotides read TGTGCCACCCCACAGGGGGCGGATGAAGCTTTCTTT.

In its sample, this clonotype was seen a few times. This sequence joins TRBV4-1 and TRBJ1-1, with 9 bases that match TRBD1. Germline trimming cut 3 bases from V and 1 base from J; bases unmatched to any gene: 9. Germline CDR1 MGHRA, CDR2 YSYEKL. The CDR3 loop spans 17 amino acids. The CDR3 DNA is TGCGCCAGCAGCCAGGAGGCCCAGGGACAGGGGAACACTGAAGCTTTCTTT. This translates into CASSQEAQGQGNTEAFF.